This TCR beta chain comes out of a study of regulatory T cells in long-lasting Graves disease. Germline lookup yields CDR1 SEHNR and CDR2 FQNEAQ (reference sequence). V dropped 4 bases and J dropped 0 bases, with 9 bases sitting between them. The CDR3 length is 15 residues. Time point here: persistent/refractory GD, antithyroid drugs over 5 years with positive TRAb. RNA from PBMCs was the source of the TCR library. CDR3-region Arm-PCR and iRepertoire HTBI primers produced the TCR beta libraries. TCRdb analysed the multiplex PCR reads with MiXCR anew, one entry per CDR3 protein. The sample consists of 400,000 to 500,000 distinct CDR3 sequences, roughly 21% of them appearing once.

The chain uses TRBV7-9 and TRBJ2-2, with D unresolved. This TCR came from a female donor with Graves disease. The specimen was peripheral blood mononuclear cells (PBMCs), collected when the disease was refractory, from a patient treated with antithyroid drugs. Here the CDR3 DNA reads TGTGCCAGCAGCTCGGGCCGCACGAACACCGGGGAGCTGTTTTTT. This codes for CASSSGRTNTGELFF.